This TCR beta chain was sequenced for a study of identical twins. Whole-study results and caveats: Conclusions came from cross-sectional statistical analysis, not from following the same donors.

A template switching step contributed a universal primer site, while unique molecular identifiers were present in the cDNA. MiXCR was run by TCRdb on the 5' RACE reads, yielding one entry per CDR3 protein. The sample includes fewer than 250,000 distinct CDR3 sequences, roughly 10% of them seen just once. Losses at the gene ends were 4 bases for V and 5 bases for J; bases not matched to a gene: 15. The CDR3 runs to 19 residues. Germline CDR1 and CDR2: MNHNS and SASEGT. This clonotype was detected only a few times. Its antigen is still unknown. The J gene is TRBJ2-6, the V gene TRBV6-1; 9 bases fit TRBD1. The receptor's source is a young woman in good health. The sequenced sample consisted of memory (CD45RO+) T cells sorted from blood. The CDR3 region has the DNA TGTGCCAGCAGTGGGACCACAGGGGGCGTTTTATTAAGGGCCAACGTCCTGACTTTC. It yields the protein CASSGTTGGVLLRANVLTF.